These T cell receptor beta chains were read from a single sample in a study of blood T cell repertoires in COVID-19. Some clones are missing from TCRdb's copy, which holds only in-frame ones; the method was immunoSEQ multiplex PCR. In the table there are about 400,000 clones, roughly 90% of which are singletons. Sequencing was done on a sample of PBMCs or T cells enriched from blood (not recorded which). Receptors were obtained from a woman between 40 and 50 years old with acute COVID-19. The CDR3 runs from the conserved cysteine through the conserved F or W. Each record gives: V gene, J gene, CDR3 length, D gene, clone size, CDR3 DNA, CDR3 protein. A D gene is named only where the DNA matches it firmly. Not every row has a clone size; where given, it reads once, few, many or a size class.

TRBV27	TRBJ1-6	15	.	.	TGTGCCAGCAGTGCGGAACAGGGTGGGAATTCACCCCTCCACTTT	CASSAEQGGNSPLHF
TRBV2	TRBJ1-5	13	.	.	TGTGCCAGCAGTGGGGCAGTTAATCAGCCCCAGCATTTT	CASSGAVNQPQHF
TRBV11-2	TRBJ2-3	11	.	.	TGTGCCAGCAGCCCTTCAGATACGCAGTATTTT	CASSPSDTQYF
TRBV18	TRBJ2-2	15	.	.	TGTGCCAGCTCACCACGGCAGGGGCGAGTCGGGGAGCTGTTTTTT	CASSPRQGRVGELFF
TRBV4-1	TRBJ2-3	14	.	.	TGCGCCAGCAGCCAAGTAGCTTCCCTTGATACGCAGTATTTT	CASSQVASLDTQYF
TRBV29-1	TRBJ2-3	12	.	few	TGCAGCGTTGATCCGGGAACAGATACGCAGTATTTT	CSVDPGTDTQYF
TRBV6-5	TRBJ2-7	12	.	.	TGTGCCAGCAGCCTCTTATCCGGGGAGCAGTACTTC	CASSLLSGEQYF
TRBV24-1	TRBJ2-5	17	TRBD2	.	TGTGCCACCAGTGAGGGTGGGGGGGGGATGAGTATGGAGACCCAGTACTTC	CATSEGGGGMSMETQYF
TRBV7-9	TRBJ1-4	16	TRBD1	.	TGTGCCAGCAGCCTAATCGCGGGACAGGGGACTGAAAAACTGTTTTTT	CASSLIAGQGTEKLFF
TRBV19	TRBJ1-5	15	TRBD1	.	TGTGCCAGTAGCTCCGGGACAGGGGGTTATCAGCCCCAGCATTTT	CASSSGTGGYQPQHF
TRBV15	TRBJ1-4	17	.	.	TGTGCCACCAGCCCCCACCCTGGGGGGTTTTCTAATGAAAAACTGTTTTTT	CATSPHPGGFSNEKLFF
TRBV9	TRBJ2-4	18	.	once	TGTGCCAGCAGCGTAGGGCCTAACCCCGGGACACCGTTTAACATTCAGTACTTC	CASSVGPNPGTPFNIQYF
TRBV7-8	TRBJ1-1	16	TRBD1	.	TGTGCCAGCAGCTCGGGGACAGGCCTTCAGAACACTGAAGCTTTCTTT	CASSSGTGLQNTEAFF
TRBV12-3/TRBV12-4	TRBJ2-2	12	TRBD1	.	TGTGCCAACAGACAGGGCCCCGGGGAGCTGTTTTTT	CANRQGPGELFF
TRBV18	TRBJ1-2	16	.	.	TGTGCCAGCTCACCTGCCGTGTCGGTGATCGGCTATGGCTACACCTTC	CASSPAVSVIGYGYTF
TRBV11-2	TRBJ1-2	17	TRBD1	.	TGTGCCAGCAGCCAAACGAGGACAGGGGGCGATAACTATGGCTACACCTTC	CASSQTRTGGDNYGYTF
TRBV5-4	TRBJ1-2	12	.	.	TGTGCCAGCAGCTCCTCAGGGAATGGCTACACCTTC	CASSSSGNGYTF
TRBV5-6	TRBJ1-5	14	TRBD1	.	TGTGCCAGCAGCTGGGGGACAGAAAATCAGCCCCAGCATTTT	CASSWGTENQPQHF
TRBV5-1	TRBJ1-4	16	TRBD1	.	TGCGCCAGCAGCTTGGGAGGGCGGACAGGGGGAGAAAAACTGTTTTTT	CASSLGGRTGGEKLFF
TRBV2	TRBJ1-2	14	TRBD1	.	TGTGCCAGCAGTCCGGTTCTGGGGACAGCCAACTACACCTTC	CASSPVLGTANYTF
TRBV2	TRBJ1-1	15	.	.	TGTGCCAGCAGTGATGGCGCCGGGGCGGGAACTGAAGCTTTCTTT	CASSDGAGAGTEAFF
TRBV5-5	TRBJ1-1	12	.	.	TGTGCCAGCAGCTTGGAGGGAAGGGGAGCTTTCTTT	CASSLEGRGAFF
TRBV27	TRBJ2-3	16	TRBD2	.	TGTGCCAGCAGTTTCAAGGGTCTAGCGGGTTTTCATACGCAGTATTTT	CASSFKGLAGFHTQYF
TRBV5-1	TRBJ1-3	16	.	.	TGCGCCAGCAGCTTGGAGGGCCAGGGGTCTGGAAACACCATATATTTT	CASSLEGQGSGNTIYF
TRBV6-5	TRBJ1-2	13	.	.	TGTGCCAGCAGCCCAACGGGGGGCTATGGCTACACCTTC	CASSPTGGYGYTF
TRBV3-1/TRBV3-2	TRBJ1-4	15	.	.	TGTGCCAGCAGCCAAGCCGGGAGTCCTGGTGAGGAACTGTTTTTT	CASSQAGSPGEELFF
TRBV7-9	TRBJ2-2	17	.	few	TGTGCCAGCAGCTTAGCCCCAGGACTGGCGAACACCGGGGAGCTGTTTTTT	CASSLAPGLANTGELFF
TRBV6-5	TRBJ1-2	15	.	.	TGTGCCAGCAGGGGGGGACCAGCGGCACAGTATGGCTACACCTTC	CASRGGPAAQYGYTF
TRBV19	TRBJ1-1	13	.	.	TGTGCCAGTAGTATGGGGAGGATCGCTGAAGCTTTCTTT	CASSMGRIAEAFF
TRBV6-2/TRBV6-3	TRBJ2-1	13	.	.	TGTGCCAGCAGTTCTAGCCTCGACAATGAGCAGTTCTTC	CASSSSLDNEQFF
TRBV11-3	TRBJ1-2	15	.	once	TGTGCCAGCAGCTCCCAGACAGAAGCTAACTATGGCTACACCTTC	CASSSQTEANYGYTF
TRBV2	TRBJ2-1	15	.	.	TGTGCCAGCAGTGTTGGGTGGGGGCCCTACAATGAGCAGTTCTTC	CASSVGWGPYNEQFF
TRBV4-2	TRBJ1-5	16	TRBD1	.	TGTGCCAGCAGCCAAGATGGACAGGGGACGGGTCAGCCCCAGCATTTT	CASSQDGQGTGQPQHF
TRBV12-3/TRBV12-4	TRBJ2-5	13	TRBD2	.	TGTGCCAGCAGTTTACAGCGGGGAGAGACCCAGTACTTC	CASSLQRGETQYF
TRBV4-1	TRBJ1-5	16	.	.	TGCGCCAGCAGCCAAGAAGGCGTGTCAGGGATTGGGGTTAAGCATTTT	CASSQEGVSGIGVKHF
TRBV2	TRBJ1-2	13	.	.	TGTGCCAGCAGAGTCGACAGGATAGATGGCTACACCTTC	CASRVDRIDGYTF
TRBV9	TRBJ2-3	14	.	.	TGTGCCAGCAGCATCGACAGGCCCCCAGATACGCAGTATTTT	CASSIDRPPDTQYF
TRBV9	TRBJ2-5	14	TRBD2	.	TGTGCCAGCAGTGGTAGCGGGGTCCAAGAGACCCAGTACTTC	CASSGSGVQETQYF
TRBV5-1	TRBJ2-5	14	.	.	TGCGCCAGCAGCTTGACCAGGGCAAGAGAGACCCAGTACTTC	CASSLTRARETQYF
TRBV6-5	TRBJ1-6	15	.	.	TGTGCCAGCAGCCTACTGACAGAGTATAATTCACCCCTCCACTTT	CASSLLTEYNSPLHF
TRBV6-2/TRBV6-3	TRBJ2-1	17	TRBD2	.	TGTGCCAGCAGCCCGGGACTAGCGGGGGAACCGAGGGATGAGCAGTTCTTC	CASSPGLAGEPRDEQFF
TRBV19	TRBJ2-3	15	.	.	TGTGCCAGTAGTGTCATTAGCCACAGCACAGATACGCAGTATTTT	CASSVISHSTDTQYF
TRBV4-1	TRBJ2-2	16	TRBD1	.	TGCGCCAGCAGCCGTCCGGGACAGGGGGTGTCCGGGGAGCTGTTTTTT	CASSRPGQGVSGELFF
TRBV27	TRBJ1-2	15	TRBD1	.	TGTGCCAGCAGTCATCCGGGACAGGGGATCGATGGCTACACCTTC	CASSHPGQGIDGYTF
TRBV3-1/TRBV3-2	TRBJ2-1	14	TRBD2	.	TGTGCCAGCAGCCAATTAACTAGCGGGGGGGAGCAGTTCTTC	CASSQLTSGGEQFF
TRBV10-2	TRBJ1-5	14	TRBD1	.	TGCGCCAGCGGGGGACAGACTATTAATCAGCCCCAGCATTTT	CASGGQTINQPQHF
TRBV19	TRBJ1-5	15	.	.	TGTGCCAGTAGTATTGGGCAGGTTTTAGATCAGCCCCAGCATTTT	CASSIGQVLDQPQHF
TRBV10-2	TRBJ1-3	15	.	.	TGCGCCAGCAGCGAAACCGGGGGATACGAAAACACCATATATTTT	CASSETGGYENTIYF
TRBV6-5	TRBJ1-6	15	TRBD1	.	TGTGCCAGCAGGGGACAGAGGTCCTATAATTCACCCCTCCACTTT	CASRGQRSYNSPLHF
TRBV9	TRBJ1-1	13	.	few	TGTGCCAGCAGCGTAGACAGAAACACTGAAGCTTTCTTT	CASSVDRNTEAFF
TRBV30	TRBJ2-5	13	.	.	TGTGCCTGGAGTATGGCAGGGCAAGAGACCCAGTACTTC	CAWSMAGQETQYF
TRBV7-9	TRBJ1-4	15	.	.	TGTGCCAGCAGCTTACTAGGACAGCGGAATGAAAAACTGTTTTTT	CASSLLGQRNEKLFF